This T cell receptor (beta chain) was documented in a study of T-cell reconstitution after alpha-beta-depleted transplantation in children (dated by TCRdb to about 2016). Background for the entire study: The study quantitatively tracked T-cell immune reconstitution after TCRalphabeta/CD19-depleted allogeneic hematopoietic cell transplantation in children using TCR repertoire profiling. What the work shows at the level of the full study, not this receptor alone: About two months after transplant, the apparently early recovery of alphabetaT-cell counts reportedly depended on just several hundred clones that had expanded rapidly and came from non-depleted graft cells. In some patients, the high TCRbeta diversity seen at day 60 was put down to recipient T cells and intrathymic progenitors that had survived conditioning. The frequencies of hyperexpanded clones fell over the following months, and after one year, T-cell counts and TCRbeta diversity were mostly attributed to newly produced T cells.

With regard to this clonotype: Its recognized antigen is unknown. The input lacks base qualities; no much larger clone sits a single base away.

Library prep was done by PCR. TCRdb records Illumina HiSeq 2500 as the sequencer. TCR library preparation used molecular barcoding, with unique molecular identifiers applied to normalize quantification of the TCRbeta repertoire. The raw public data were reprocessed by TCRdb itself: fastp quality trimming at Q25, MiXCR clonotype calling, in-frame beta chains only. Rows are combined by CDR3 protein, so each entry shows the most common genes and DNA. This sample is represented by 700,000 to 950,000 distinct CDR3 sequences; roughly 15% of them were singletons. The ten largest clonotypes hold approximately 4.5% of the sample. The germline ends are 16 bases apart after V is trimmed by 7 bases and J by 6 bases. The CDR3 runs 13 residues from the cysteine to the phenylalanine. The CDR3 DNA has 39 bases and is translated from base 1. Reading the label with the study, this specimen's treatment or condition is: allogeneic hematopoietic cell transplantation with graft depleted of TCRalphabeta T cells and CD19 B cells. Transplant recipients were children who received TCRalphabeta/CD19-depleted allogeneic hematopoietic cell grafts.

The rearranged segments are TRBV12-3 or TRBV12-4 and TRBJ2-7; tentative D gene TRBD1, with 5 bases matching. The specimen comprised PBMCs, mostly from graft donor cells, sampled 360 days after TCRalphabeta/CD19-depleted stem cell transplant. This clonotype was sampled from a male patient younger than 18 who had a stem cell transplant for acute lymphoblastic leukemia, so the T cells may come from the graft donor. The nucleotides are TGTGCCAGCAATCCAGGGTCAGGGCTCGAGCAGTACTTC. Translated, it gives CASNPGSGLEQYF.